Below are 21 T cell receptor beta chains sequenced from a single sample in a study of tumor-infiltrating lymphocytes in primary liver carcinoma. In addition to blood RNA drawn from unsorted whole blood, germline DNA was extracted. A primer in the constant region served to generate TCR beta cDNA from approximately 500 ng of total RNA. ARM-PCR, slightly modified, supplied the TCR beta libraries through three nested multiplex PCR rounds. In the first two PCR rounds, TRBV1-TRBV30 forward primers were paired with a C-beta reverse primer, and each round lasted roughly 9 cycles. TCRdb reanalysed the multiplex PCR reads using MiXCR and keeps one entry per CDR3 protein. The table lists about 350,000 distinct CDR3 sequences, around 60% of them singletons. Material: peripheral blood. Receptor source: a man between 35 and 55 years old with primary liver carcinoma and hepatitis B virus infection.

In regard to this clonotype: The junction shows a germline mismatch at one end, possibly a read error. The chain recombines TRBV11-3 with TRBJ1-1; D is unresolved. The CDR3 is 13 residues long. Germline V gives CDR1 SGHNT, CDR2 YENEEA. This CDR3 is CASGLAENTEAVF. In DNA, the CDR3 is TGTGCCAGCGGCTTAGCCGAGAACACTGAAGCTGTCTTT.

In its sample, this clonotype was seen a few times. This chain connects TRBV28 to TRBJ2-5, with D perhaps TRBD2 (5 bases). The CDR3 runs to 15 residues. Looked up from germline, CDR1 is MDHEN and CDR2 is SYDVKM. The V end lost 3 bases, the J end lost 5 bases, and 16 bases lay between the germline ends. The CDR3 sequence: CASSLDSTLGETQYF. CDR3 nucleotides: TGTGCCAGCAGTTTGGACTCGACCCTTGGGGAGACCCAGTACTTC.

Regarding this clonotype: One junction end disagrees with the germline gene, perhaps due to a read error. The chain recombines TRBV29-1 with TRBJ2-1; 16 bases align to TRBD2. CDR3 size: 15 residues. CDR1 is SQVTM, CDR2 ANQGSEA, per germline. The DNA for the CDR3 is TGCAGCGTAGAAATAGGGACTAGCGGGAGGGCTGAGCAGTTATTC. Protein sequence: CSVEIGTSGRAEQLF.

About this clonotype itself: This may stem from a read error, because a much larger clone lies one nucleotide away. V is TRBV4-2 and J is TRBJ2-1, with no clear D. Trimming took off 1 base at V and 4 bases at J, with 5 bases between the two ends. CDR1 is LGHNA and CDR2 is YNFKEQ in the germline V gene. The CDR3 covers 13 residues. DNA for the CDR3: TGTGCCAGCAGCCAAGTTGAGTACAATGAGCAGTTCTTC. This encodes CASSQVEYNEQFF.

This clonotype was seen repeatedly, ten times or more. CDR3 coding DNA: TGTGCCAGCAGCGCGGGCGCGAGTGTCGACGAGCAGTACTTC. It codes for CASSAGASVDEQYF. The chain uses TRBV5-4 and TRBJ2-7, with D perhaps matching TRBD2 (5 bases). The V end was cut by 4 bases, the J end by 5 bases, with 16 bases between. The CDR3 runs 14 residues. Germline V gene data show CDR1 as SGHNT and CDR2 as YYREEE (reference sequence).

In its sample, this clonotype was seen a few times. Since a much larger clone is just one base distant, this may be a read error. The chain uses TRBV12-5 and TRBJ2-1; 10 positions match TRBD2. This CDR3 has 13 residues. From germline, CDR1 is LGHNT and CDR2 FRNRAP. The CDR3 region is CASGSGLADEHFF. Written as DNA, the CDR3 is TGTGCTAGTGGTTCCGGACTAGCGGATGAGCATTTCTTC.

The chain uses TRBV7-9 and TRBJ1-1; 10 positions match TRBD1. After removal of 5 bases from V and 2 bases from J, the junction contained 8 bases not matched to a gene. CDR1 is SEHNR and CDR2 is FQNEAQ in the germline V gene (reference sequence). The CDR3 totals 16 residues. CDR3 sequence: CASSARRDRGNTEAFF. The CDR3 nucleotides read TGTGCCAGCAGCGCAAGACGGGACAGGGGTAACACTGAAGCTTTCTTT.

In regard to this clonotype: Mismatch with germline at one junction end may stem from a read error. The CDR3 nucleotides are TGTGCCAGCAGATCTGACAGGGGGCAGAATTCACACCTCCACTTT. Its translation: CASRSDRGQNSHLHF. V gene TRBV11-1 combines with J gene TRBJ1-6; 10 bases fit TRBD1. Germline-derived CDR1 and CDR2 are SGHAT and FQDESV (reference sequence). The CDR3 covers 15 residues.

This clonotype was picked up many times. Here the CDR3 DNA reads TGTGCCAGCAGACCTAACCGGGGAAATGAGCAGTTCTTC. This sequence encodes CASRPNRGNEQFF. The chain links TRBV6-5 to TRBJ2-1, with D maybe TRBD2 (5 bases). CDR3 length: 13 amino acids. The germline CDR1 and CDR2 sequences are MNHEY and SVGAGI. V shed 6 bases and J shed 7 bases, with 13 bases lying between them.

A remark on this clonotype: A much more abundant neighbour one base away suggests this may be a read error. Since the CDR3 does not end with the conserved phenylalanine or tryptophan, this likely comes from a read error. This sequence joins TRBV6-2 or TRBV6-3 and TRBJ2-7; a weak D match, TRBD2 (5 bases). The CDR3 contains 17 residues. Germline CDR1 is MNHEY and CDR2 is SVGEGT. The ends were cut back, 0 bases at V and 2 bases at J, with 17 bases in the middle. The CDR3 DNA reads TGTGCCAGCAGTTACTCGAACCCCGGAGAGGGAACCTACGAGCAGTACTTA. Protein: CASSYSNPGEGTYEQYL.

This clonotype appeared many times. The rearrangement uses TRBV29-1 and TRBJ2-7, with 7 bases identical to TRBD2. This CDR3 has 10 residues. CDR1 SQVTM and CDR2 ANQGSEA come from the germline V gene. J gave up 7 bases and V 4 bases, and 1 base lay outside the gene matches. The CDR3 DNA sequence: TGCAGCGTTGCCGGGAGGGAGCAGTACTTC. Its translation is CSVAGREQYF.

As DNA, the CDR3 is TGTGCCAGCAGCTCTCGACAGGGGGCAGGTAACTACACCTTC. This codes for CASSSRQGAGNYTF. The chain combines TRBV11-2 with TRBJ1-2, with 10 positions matching TRBD1. The CDR3 has 14 amino acids. V shed 4 bases and J 10 bases; nucleotides not matched to a gene: 9. The germline gives CDR1 SGHAT, CDR2 FQNNGV.

The CDR3 protein is CASRAHLAGGSGELFF. In DNA, the CDR3 is TGTGCCAGCAGAGCCCATCTAGCGGGAGGGAGCGGGGAGCTGTTTTTT. The chain has TRBV12-3 or TRBV12-4 and TRBJ2-2; 12 bases align to TRBD2. V lost 6 bases, J lost 7 bases, and 9 bases stayed unmatched. This CDR3 has 16 residues.

The gene calls are TRBV28 and TRBJ2-7; D gene unclear. CDR1 and CDR2 from the germline V gene are MDHEN and SYDVKM. The CDR3 spans 12 residues. Trimming took 2 bases from V and 5 from J, leaving 7 bases between them. The CDR3 sequence: CASSLDGDEQYF. The CDR3 bases are TGTGCCAGCAGTTTAGATGGCGACGAGCAGTACTTC.

This clonotype was recorded many times. The V call is TRBV11-2, the J call TRBJ2-2; D gene unclear. V was cut by 4 bases and J by 15 bases, with 15 bases left in between. The CDR3 is 12 residues long. The germline gives CDR1 SGHAT, CDR2 FQNNGV. The CDR3 is CASSSGPREVFF. The DNA for the CDR3 is TGTGCCAGCAGCTCCGGACCCCGAGAGGTGTTTTTT.

Turning to this clonotype: Given a much more abundant clone one base away, this may be a read error. V is TRBV4-2 and J is TRBJ1-2, with D hard to call. Germline V gene sequence: CDR1 LGHNA, CDR2 YNFKEQ. The CDR3 has 15 residues. CDR3 in amino acids: CASSQDPTGVYDYTF. The CDR3 region has the DNA TGCGCCAGCAGCCAAGATCCTACGGGAGTTTATGACTACACCTTC.

In regard to this clonotype: This could be a read error, since a much larger clone is one nucleotide away. The V and J genes are TRBV4-1 and TRBJ1-6; 8 nucleotides line up with TRBD1. CDR3 length equals 16 residues. The V gene's germline CDR1 is MGHRA and CDR2 YSYEKL. The CDR3 region has the DNA TGCGCCAGCAGCCAACTCCGGACAGGGTATAATTCACCCCCCCACTTT. As protein: CASSQLRTGYNSPPHF.

This chain joins TRBV2 and TRBJ2-7; a possible D gene is TRBD1 (5 bases). From germline, CDR1 is SNHLY and CDR2 FYNNEI. The CDR3 extends over 13 amino acids. The V end was cut by 7 bases, the J end by 4 bases, with 14 bases between. The CDR3 bases are TGTGCCAGCAACGCCAGGGCAGGATACGAGCAGTACTTC. Encoded protein: CASNARAGYEQYF.

The chain employs TRBV20-1 and TRBJ2-7, with 7 positions matching TRBD1. J gave up 3 bases and V 6 bases, and 8 bases lay outside the gene matches. CDR1 is DFQATT and CDR2 is SNEGSKA in the germline V gene (reference sequence). This CDR3 contains 13 residues. CDR3 amino acids: CSAPGQGDYEQYF. In nucleotides, the CDR3 is TGCAGTGCGCCCGGCCAGGGGGACTACGAGCAGTACTTC.

The rearrangement uses TRBV5-6 and TRBJ2-3; no reliable D call. The CDR3 extends over 17 amino acids. Between the trimmed V and J ends, which lost 4 bases and 1 base, there was a span of 19 bases. CDR1 is SGHDT, CDR2 YYEEEE, per germline. CDR3 sequence (DNA): TGTGCCAGCAGCCAAACCTTGACCCGGACGGGCACAGATACGCAGTATTTT. This codes for CASSQTLTRTGTDTQYF.

V and J are TRBV12-3 or TRBV12-4 and TRBJ1-5; 9 bases are shared with TRBD1. V lost 6 bases to trimming and J lost 2 bases; unmatched junction nucleotides: 8. This CDR3 spans 16 amino acids. The CDR3 is CASRDWGQGGNQPQHF. Here the CDR3 DNA reads TGTGCCAGCAGGGACTGGGGACAGGGAGGCAATCAGCCCCAGCATTTT.